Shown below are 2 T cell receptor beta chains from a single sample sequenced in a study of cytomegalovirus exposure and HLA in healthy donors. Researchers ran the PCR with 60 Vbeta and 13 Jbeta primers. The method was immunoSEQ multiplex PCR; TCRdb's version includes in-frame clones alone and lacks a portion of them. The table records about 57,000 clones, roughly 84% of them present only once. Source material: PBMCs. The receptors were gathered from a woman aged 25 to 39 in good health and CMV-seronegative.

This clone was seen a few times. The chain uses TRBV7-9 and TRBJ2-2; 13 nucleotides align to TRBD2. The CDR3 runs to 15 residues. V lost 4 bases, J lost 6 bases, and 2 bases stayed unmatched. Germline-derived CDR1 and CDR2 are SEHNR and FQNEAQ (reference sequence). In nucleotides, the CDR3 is TGTGCCAGCAGCTACGGACTAGCGGGAGCCGGGGAGCTGTTTTTT. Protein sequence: CASSYGLAGAGELFF.

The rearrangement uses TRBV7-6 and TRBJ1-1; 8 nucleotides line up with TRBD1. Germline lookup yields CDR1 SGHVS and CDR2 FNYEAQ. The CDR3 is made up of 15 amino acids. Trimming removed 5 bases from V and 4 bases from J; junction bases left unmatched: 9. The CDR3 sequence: CASSAQVGTGTEAFF. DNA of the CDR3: TGTGCCAGCAGCGCCCAGGTGGGGACAGGCACTGAAGCTTTCTTT.